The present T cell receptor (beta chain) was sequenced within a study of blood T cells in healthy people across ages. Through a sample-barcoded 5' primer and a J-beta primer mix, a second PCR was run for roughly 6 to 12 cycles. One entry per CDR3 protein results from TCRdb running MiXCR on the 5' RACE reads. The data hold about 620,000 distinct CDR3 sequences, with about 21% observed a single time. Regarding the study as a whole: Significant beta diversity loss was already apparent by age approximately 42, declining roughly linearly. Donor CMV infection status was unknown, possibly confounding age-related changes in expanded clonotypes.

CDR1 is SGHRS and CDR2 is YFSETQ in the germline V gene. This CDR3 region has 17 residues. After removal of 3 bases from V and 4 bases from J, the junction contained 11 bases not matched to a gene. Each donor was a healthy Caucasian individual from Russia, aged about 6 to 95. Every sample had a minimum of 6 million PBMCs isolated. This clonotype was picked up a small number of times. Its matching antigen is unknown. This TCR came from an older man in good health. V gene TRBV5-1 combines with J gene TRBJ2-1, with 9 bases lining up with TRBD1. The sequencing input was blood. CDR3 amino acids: CASSSTPGTGKYNEQFF. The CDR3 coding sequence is TGCGCCAGCAGCTCCACTCCCGGGACAGGGAAATACAATGAGCAGTTCTTC.